The rows below give T cell receptor beta chains drawn from one sample of a study of graft-versus-host responses after intestinal transplantation. Clones were sequenced by immunoSEQ multiplex PCR, and TCRdb holds only the in-frame ones, with some missing. The sample shows 85,000 to 90,000 clones, over 85% of them seen only once. Antigens of these TCRs are unknown. This specimen consisted of unstimulated CD4+ T cells sorted from spleen or lymph node cells, obtained before intestinal transplant. These receptors were taken from a human donor who received an intestinal transplant. CDR3s include the opening cysteine and the closing phenylalanine or tryptophan. Each record gives: CDR3 protein, CDR3 DNA, D gene, clone size, V gene, J gene. The D gene is left open where the match is weak. Some rows mark clone size as missing; the rest say once, few, many or name a class of expanded clone.

CDR3: CASFRGQGGYEQYF
DNA: TGTGCCAGTTTCCGCGGACAGGGAGGCTACGAGCAGTACTTC
D: TRBD1
size: -
V: TRBV28
J: TRBJ2-7

CDR3: CASSKDGSYEQYF
DNA: TGTGCCAGCAGCAAAGACGGATCCTACGAGCAGTACTTC
D: -
size: -
V: TRBV16
J: TRBJ2-7

CDR3: CAIEASGRAGTQYF
DNA: TGTGCCATCGAGGCTAGCGGGAGGGCCGGTACGCAGTATTTT
D: TRBD2
size: -
V: TRBV10-3
J: TRBJ2-3

CDR3: CASRPRDPEGYEQYF
DNA: TGTGCCAGCAGGCCCCGGGACCCCGAGGGCTACGAGCAGTACTTC
D: -
size: -
V: TRBV6-1
J: TRBJ2-7

CDR3: CASSYRDGEQFF
DNA: TGCGCCAGCAGCTACCGGGACGGTGAGCAGTTCTTC
D: -
size: -
V: TRBV5-1
J: TRBJ2-1

CDR3: CASTRRGRGETEAFF
DNA: TGCGCCAGCACCAGGCGGGGCAGGGGAGAAACTGAAGCTTTCTTT
D: -
size: once
V: TRBV23-1
J: TRBJ1-1

CDR3: CASKFRGTYNEQFF
DNA: TGTGCCAGTAAGTTCCGAGGGACCTACAATGAGCAGTTCTTC
D: -
size: -
V: TRBV19
J: TRBJ2-1

CDR3: CASSGVRDSEAFF
DNA: TGTGCCAGCTCAGGGGTCAGGGACTCTGAAGCTTTCTTT
D: -
size: -
V: TRBV18
J: TRBJ1-1

CDR3: CASSLGDLAGIYEQYF
DNA: TGTGCCAGCAGCTTAGGGGATCTAGCGGGGATCTACGAGCAGTACTTC
D: TRBD2
size: -
V: TRBV11-2
J: TRBJ2-7

CDR3: CASSPGGFEGQPQHF
DNA: TGTGCCAGCAGCCCCGGGGGCTTTGAGGGTCAGCCCCAGCATTTT
D: -
size: -
V: TRBV6-6
J: TRBJ1-5

CDR3: CASSFARERYEQYF
DNA: TGCGCCAGCAGCTTTGCGCGGGAGCGGTACGAGCAGTACTTC
D: TRBD2
size: -
V: TRBV5-1
J: TRBJ2-7

CDR3: CAISRGGDTDTQYF
DNA: TGTGCCATCTCCCGGGGCGGGGACACAGATACGCAGTATTTT
D: -
size: -
V: TRBV10-3
J: TRBJ2-3

CDR3: CASSLVGREPSNEQFF
DNA: TGTGCCAGCAGCTTAGTAGGGCGGGAGCCCTCCAATGAGCAGTTCTTC
D: TRBD2
size: -
V: TRBV7-9
J: TRBJ2-1

CDR3: CASSQESLAGVYEQYF
DNA: TGTGCCAGCAGCCAAGAGAGTCTAGCGGGAGTCTACGAGCAGTACTTC
D: TRBD2
size: -
V: TRBV14
J: TRBJ2-7

CDR3: CASSLDTIDRGQETQYF
DNA: TGTGCCAGCAGCTTAGATACAATCGACAGGGGTCAAGAGACCCAGTACTTC
D: TRBD1
size: -
V: TRBV7-3
J: TRBJ2-5

CDR3: CASSLFAADTQYF
DNA: TGTGCCAGCAGCTTATTTGCAGCGGATACGCAGTATTTT
D: -
size: -
V: TRBV7-2
J: TRBJ2-3

CDR3: CASSSPMGLAGVAGELFF
DNA: TGCGCCAGCAGCTCGCCAATGGGACTAGCGGGAGTTGCCGGGGAGCTGTTTTTT
D: TRBD2
size: -
V: TRBV5-1
J: TRBJ2-2

CDR3: CASSLGGYPYEQYF
DNA: TGTGCCAGCAGCTTAGGAGGGTACCCCTACGAGCAGTACTTC
D: -
size: -
V: TRBV11-2
J: TRBJ2-7

CDR3: CAWSVRGGLGQPQHF
DNA: TGTGCCTGGAGTGTAAGGGGGGGTCTAGGTCAGCCCCAGCATTTT
D: -
size: once
V: TRBV30
J: TRBJ1-5

CDR3: CASSYGSGRATDTQYF
DNA: TGCGCCAGCAGTTATGGTAGCGGGAGAGCCACAGATACGCAGTATTTT
D: TRBD2
size: -
V: TRBV5-1
J: TRBJ2-3

CDR3: CASSRQGADTGELFF
DNA: TGCGCCAGCAGCAGGCAGGGGGCGGACACCGGGGAGCTGTTTTTT
D: TRBD1
size: few
V: TRBV5-1
J: TRBJ2-2

CDR3: CASSEETQYF
DNA: TGTGCCAGCAGTGAAGAGACCCAGTACTTC
D: -
size: -
V: TRBV6-5
J: TRBJ2-5

CDR3: CASSLKRPGQGASDTQYF
DNA: TGTGCCAGCAGCTTAAAGCGACCGGGACAGGGGGCTTCAGATACGCAGTATTTT
D: TRBD1
size: -
V: TRBV7-3
J: TRBJ2-3

CDR3: CASSPRGGRAFF
DNA: TGTGCCAGTTCCCCGCGGGGAGGTCGAGCTTTCTTT
D: -
size: -
V: TRBV6-5
J: TRBJ1-1

CDR3: CAISERIQGDYGYTF
DNA: TGTGCCATCAGTGAGCGAATTCAGGGGGACTATGGCTACACCTTC
D: TRBD1
size: -
V: TRBV10-3
J: TRBJ1-2

CDR3: CASSPFDPTVAGNTIYF
DNA: TGTGCCAGCAGCCCTTTTGACCCGACTGTGGCTGGAAACACCATATATTTT
D: -
size: -
V: TRBV11-2
J: TRBJ1-3

CDR3: CASSIAGTAGVYIDTQYF
DNA: TGTGCCAGTAGTATAGCCGGGACAGCCGGAGTCTACATAGATACGCAGTATTTT
D: TRBD1
size: -
V: TRBV19
J: TRBJ2-3

CDR3: CASSLRDRGDYNEQFF
DNA: TGTGCCAGCAGCCTACGGGACAGGGGGGACTACAATGAGCAGTTCTTC
D: TRBD1
size: -
V: TRBV4-2
J: TRBJ2-1

CDR3: CASSFQTSGYYEQYF
DNA: TGCGCCAGCAGCTTCCAGACTAGCGGATACTACGAGCAGTACTTC
D: TRBD2
size: -
V: TRBV5-1
J: TRBJ2-7

CDR3: CASSVATWDTQYF
DNA: TGTGCCAGCAGCGTAGCTACGTGGGATACGCAGTATTTT
D: -
size: -
V: TRBV9
J: TRBJ2-3

CDR3: CASSKPGLIYF
DNA: TGTGCCAGTAGTAAACCGGGACTGATATACTTC
D: -
size: -
V: TRBV19
J: TRBJ2-5

CDR3: CASKAGRAYEQYF
DNA: TGTGCCAGCAAGGCGGGAAGAGCCTACGAGCAGTACTTC
D: -
size: -
V: TRBV6-1
J: TRBJ2-7

CDR3: CASSPTGNEQFF
DNA: TGCGCCAGCAGCCCAACGGGCAATGAGCAGTTCTTC
D: -
size: -
V: TRBV5-1
J: TRBJ2-1

CDR3: CASGRAGLARRGTQNEQFF
DNA: TGCGCCAGCGGGAGAGCGGGACTAGCGAGGAGAGGGACACAGAATGAGCAGTTCTTC
D: TRBD2
size: -
V: TRBV5-1
J: TRBJ2-1

CDR3: CASSSTTGTYEQYF
DNA: TGTGCCAGCAGTTCTACCACGGGGACCTACGAGCAGTACTTC
D: -
size: -
V: TRBV27
J: TRBJ2-7

CDR3: CASSITSADYGYTF
DNA: TGTGCCAGTAGTATAACGTCAGCGGACTATGGCTACACCTTC
D: -
size: -
V: TRBV19
J: TRBJ1-2

CDR3: CASSARNTEAFF
DNA: TGTGCCAGCAGTGCGAGGAACACTGAAGCTTTCTTT
D: -
size: few
V: TRBV6-1
J: TRBJ1-1

CDR3: CASSLLAWSYNEQFF
DNA: TGTGCCAGCAGCCTACTGGCGTGGTCCTACAATGAGCAGTTCTTC
D: -
size: -
V: TRBV11-2
J: TRBJ2-1

CDR3: CASSVSGTGGIFSSYEQYF
DNA: TGTGCCAGCAGTGTCTCCGGGACAGGGGGCATTTTTAGCTCCTACGAGCAGTACTTC
D: TRBD1
size: once
V: TRBV6-1
J: TRBJ2-7

CDR3: CASSNEQVTGYEQYF
DNA: TGTGCCAGCAGCAATGAGCAGGTCACGGGCTACGAGCAGTACTTC
D: -
size: -
V: TRBV21-1
J: TRBJ2-7

CDR3: CASSSRTSGIDEQYF
DNA: TGTGCCAGCAGTTCAAGGACTAGCGGGATCGACGAGCAGTACTTC
D: TRBD2
size: -
V: TRBV28
J: TRBJ2-7

CDR3: CASSPRDGTNTEAFF
DNA: TGTGCCAGCTCACCTCGGGACGGGACGAACACTGAAGCTTTCTTT
D: -
size: -
V: TRBV18
J: TRBJ1-1

CDR3: CASSLMATGAGNTIYF
DNA: TGTGCCAGCAGCTTGATGGCGACAGGGGCTGGAAACACCATATATTTT
D: TRBD1
size: once
V: TRBV5-5
J: TRBJ1-3

CDR3: CASSPTGNWDQPQHF
DNA: TGTGCCAGCAGTCCGACAGGGAATTGGGATCAGCCCCAGCATTTT
D: TRBD1
size: -
V: TRBV2
J: TRBJ1-5

CDR3: CASSLIVGTENQPQHF
DNA: TGTGCCAGCAGTTTAATAGTCGGGACAGAAAATCAGCCCCAGCATTTT
D: TRBD1
size: once
V: TRBV28
J: TRBJ1-5

CDR3: CASSRETEAFF
DNA: TGTGCCAGCAGTCGGGAGACTGAAGCTTTCTTT
D: -
size: -
V: TRBV6-5
J: TRBJ1-1

CDR3: CASSYEREAYNEQFF
DNA: TGTGCCAGCAGTTACGAGCGGGAGGCCTACAATGAGCAGTTCTTC
D: TRBD2
size: -
V: TRBV6-5
J: TRBJ2-1

CDR3: CASSGTENSPLHF
DNA: TGTGCCAGCAGCGGGACAGAGAATTCACCCCTCCACTTT
D: TRBD1
size: once
V: TRBV7-6
J: TRBJ1-6

CDR3: CASSQVSRGNTEAFF
DNA: TGTGCCAGCAGCCAAGTAAGCAGGGGGAACACTGAAGCTTTCTTT
D: -
size: -
V: TRBV4-2
J: TRBJ1-1

CDR3: CASSLIQREGRGETQYF
DNA: TGTGCCAGCAGCTTAATTCAGCGGGAGGGCCGGGGCGAGACCCAGTACTTC
D: TRBD2
size: -
V: TRBV5-6
J: TRBJ2-5

CDR3: CASSVFGGAGANVLTF
DNA: TGTGCCAGCAGCGTATTCGGAGGGGCTGGGGCCAACGTCCTGACTTTC
D: -
size: -
V: TRBV9
J: TRBJ2-6

CDR3: CASSDRGAKNIQYF
DNA: TGTGCCAGCAGTGATCGGGGAGCCAAAAACATTCAGTACTTC
D: -
size: -
V: TRBV6-5
J: TRBJ2-4

CDR3: CATGTSIGDEQYF
DNA: TGTGCCACTGGGACTAGTATTGGCGACGAGCAGTACTTC
D: TRBD2
size: -
V: TRBV19
J: TRBJ2-7

CDR3: CATSDGGQGDYGYTF
DNA: TGTGCCACCAGTGATGGGGGACAGGGAGACTATGGCTACACCTTC
D: TRBD1
size: -
V: TRBV10-3
J: TRBJ1-2

CDR3: CASSVGPSGMQETQYF
DNA: TGTGCCAGCAGCGTAGGGCCTAGCGGAATGCAAGAGACCCAGTACTTC
D: TRBD2
size: -
V: TRBV9
J: TRBJ2-5

CDR3: CASSLGLGRLGNQPQHF
DNA: TGTGCCAGCAGTTTGGGGTTGGGGAGGTTGGGCAATCAGCCCCAGCATTTT
D: -
size: -
V: TRBV28
J: TRBJ1-5

CDR3: CASSSRDRANSPLHF
DNA: TGTGCCAGCAGTTCTCGGGACAGGGCTAATTCACCCCTCCACTTT
D: TRBD1
size: -
V: TRBV28
J: TRBJ1-6

CDR3: CASSLDFSYNEQFF
DNA: TGTGCCAGCTCACTAGACTTCTCCTACAATGAGCAGTTCTTC
D: -
size: -
V: TRBV18
J: TRBJ2-1

CDR3: CASRGEDNTGELFF
DNA: TGTGCCAGCAGGGGGGAAGACAACACCGGGGAGCTGTTTTTT
D: -
size: -
V: TRBV2
J: TRBJ2-2

CDR3: CAISSSQQGFREAFF
DNA: TGTGCCATCAGTTCCTCACAACAGGGGTTTCGTGAAGCTTTCTTT
D: TRBD1
size: -
V: TRBV10-3
J: TRBJ1-1